This T cell receptor (beta chain) was sequenced in a study of CD8 T cells in ankylosing spondylitis. Findings and limits, study-wide: Significant enrichment of disease-linked clones was reported in matched ankylosing spondylitis synovial fluid. Earlier authors reported some of these motif variants in reactive arthritis synovial fluid and blood. Seemingly distinctive of ankylosing spondylitis blood was a TCR beta motif formed by eight highly homologous variants.

Quantitative barcoded 5'-RACE was used to prepare TCR beta libraries. Each CDR3 protein is one row after TCRdb ran MiXCR on the 5' RACE reads. Here the sample spans approximately 200,000 distinct CDR3 sequences, over 10% being singletons. V shed 0 bases, J shed 9 bases, and the junction held 12 bases outside the gene matches. The length of the CDR3 is 16 residues. In germline, CDR1 is LGHNA, CDR2 YNFKEQ. Notes on this clonotype: Its antigen is undetermined.

This sequence joins TRBV4-2 and TRBJ2-5; 8 bases are a match to TRBD1. Sequenced material: blood, either unsorted or a sorted T cell fraction (not recorded which). This receptor was identified in a male donor with ankylosing spondylitis or in good health (not recorded which). CDR3: CASSQDGGQALLAQYF. In nucleotides, the CDR3 is TGTGCCAGCAGCCAAGATGGGGGACAGGCGCTCTTGGCCCAGTACTTC.